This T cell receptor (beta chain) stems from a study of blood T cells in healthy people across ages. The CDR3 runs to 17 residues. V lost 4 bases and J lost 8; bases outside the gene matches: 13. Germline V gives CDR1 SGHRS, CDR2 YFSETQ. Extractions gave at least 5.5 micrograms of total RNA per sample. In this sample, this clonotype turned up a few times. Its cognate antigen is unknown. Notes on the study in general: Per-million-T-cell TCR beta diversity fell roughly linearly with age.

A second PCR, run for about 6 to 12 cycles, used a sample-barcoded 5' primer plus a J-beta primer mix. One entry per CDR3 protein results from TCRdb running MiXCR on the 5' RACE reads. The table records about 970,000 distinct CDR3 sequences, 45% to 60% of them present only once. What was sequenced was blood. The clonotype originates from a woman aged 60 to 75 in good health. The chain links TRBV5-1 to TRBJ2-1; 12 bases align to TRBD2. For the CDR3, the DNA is TGCGCCAGCAGCCTGGGACAGCTAGCGGGAGGGTCCCATGAGCAGTTCTTC. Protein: CASSLGQLAGGSHEQFF.